These 13 T cell receptor beta chains were sequenced from one sample in a study of blood T cells in healthy people across ages. The authors ran a second PCR of roughly 6 to 12 cycles using a sample-barcoded 5' primer and a J-beta primer mix. Via MiXCR, TCRdb re-called the 5' RACE reads, giving one row per CDR3 protein. The data contain approximately 1.5 million distinct CDR3 sequences, around 36% of them singletons. The sample consisted of blood. The receptor source for this set is a woman aged 30 to 39 in good health.

This clonotype came up many times. CDR3 loop: CSAPRDSTYEQYF. CDR3 nucleotides: TGCAGTGCCCCCCGGGACAGTACCTACGAGCAGTACTTC. The chain has TRBV20-1 and TRBJ2-7; 7 nucleotides align to TRBD1. Germline V gene data show CDR1 as DFQATT and CDR2 as SNEGSKA (reference sequence). The V and J ends lost 6 bases and 2 bases, in that order; junction bases with no gene match: 7. CDR3 size: 13 residues.

This chain joins TRBV10-3 and TRBJ2-7; D perhaps matches TRBD2 (6 bases). V was clipped by 4 bases and J by 0 bases, with 10 bases between them. The CDR3 loop spans 14 amino acids. CDR1 and CDR2 (germline): ENHRY, SYGVKD. CDR3 coding DNA: TGTGCCATCAGTGCGGACGGGAGCTCCTACGAGCAGTACTTC. As protein: CAISADGSSYEQYF.

V usage is TRBV6-5 and J usage is TRBJ1-2; no clear D. The CDR3 is 14 residues long. Germline CDR1 and CDR2: MNHEY and SVGAGI. The V end was cut by 6 bases, the J end by 4 bases, with 15 bases between. CDR3 bases: TGTGCCAGCAGCCCGGCGGGTCCGTTCTATGGCTACACCTTC. Amino acids: CASSPAGPFYGYTF.

The table lists this clonotype with a few counts. The chain has TRBV20-1 and TRBJ1-1; possibly TRBD1 for D (5 bases). Deletions cut 1 base from V and 4 bases from J, with 10 bases between. The CDR3 runs to 13 residues. Germline CDR1 DFQATT, CDR2 SNEGSKA (reference sequence). Here the CDR3 reads CSARGRAGTEAFF. CDR3 nucleotides: TGCAGTGCTAGAGGCAGGGCGGGCACTGAAGCTTTCTTT.

The rearrangement joins TRBV9 to TRBJ2-1; D not resolved. The CDR3 runs to 19 residues. V was trimmed by 0 bases and J by 5 bases, leaving 24 bases between them. Germline CDR1 SGDLS, CDR2 YYNGEE. The CDR3 coding sequence is TGTGCCAGCAGCGTAGGGGTGGGCCCCCCAAATTCGGCTAACAATGAGCAGTTCTTC. Translating it yields CASSVGVGPPNSANNEQFF.

This chain joins TRBV3-1 and TRBJ2-6; D unresolved. Deletions cut 0 bases from V and 0 bases from J, with 3 bases between. CDR1 and CDR2 (germline): LGHDT, YNNKEL (reference sequence). The CDR3 runs 15 residues. The CDR3 DNA is TGTGCCAGCAGCCAAGATATCTCTGGGGCCAACGTCCTGACTTTC. Amino acid sequence: CASSQDISGANVLTF.

The rearrangement links TRBV6-2 or TRBV6-3 to TRBJ1-1, with unresolved D. The CDR3 has 14 residues. From germline, CDR1 is MNHEY and CDR2 SVGEGT. Between the trimmed V and J ends, which lost 2 bases and 0 bases, there was a span of 7 bases. CDR3 nucleotides: TGTGCCAGCAGTTACGCGTCTTTGAACACTGAAGCTTTCTTT. This encodes CASSYASLNTEAFF.

This clonotype was observed a handful of times. V gene TRBV25-1 combines with J gene TRBJ2-7; 7 nucleotides agree with TRBD1. Germline lookup yields CDR1 MGHDK and CDR2 SYGVNS. CDR3 size: 16 residues. J lost 0 bases, V lost 0 bases, and 5 bases had no gene match. CDR3: CASSEYRGQSSYEQYF. The DNA of the CDR3 is TGTGCCAGCAGTGAATATCGGGGACAGTCCTCCTACGAGCAGTACTTC.

On this clonotype itself: The germline gene is not matched at one end of the junction; a read error may be the cause. The V gene is TRBV27, the J gene TRBJ1-2; D ambiguous. The CDR3 consists of 11 residues. Per germline, CDR1 MNHEY and CDR2 SMNVEV (reference sequence). In DNA, the CDR3 is TGTACCAGCAAGGGCAGAGATGGCTACACCTTC. Its translation is CTSKGRDGYTF.

The chain is built from TRBV27 and TRBJ1-5; no clear D. The CDR3 length is 16 residues. Trimming took 6 bases from V and 4 from J, leaving 19 bases between them. The germline CDR1 and CDR2 sequences are MNHEY and SMNVEV (reference sequence). The CDR3 DNA reads TGTGCCAGCAGCTCTGGACGGGGTGAGGTTAATCAGCCCCAGCATTTT. This gives the protein CASSSGRGEVNQPQHF.

The chain is built from TRBV6-5 and TRBJ2-1; TRBD2 is a possible D gene (6 bases). Germline V CDR1 and CDR2: MNHEY, SVGAGI. V dropped 5 bases and J dropped 9 bases, with 20 bases sitting between them. The CDR3 is 15 residues long. The CDR3 loop is CASSQPPPASAEQFF. CDR3 in DNA: TGTGCCAGCAGTCAGCCCCCCCCGGCTAGCGCTGAGCAGTTCTTC.

This clonotype was observed a handful of times. The genes are TRBV20-1 and TRBJ2-2; 7 nucleotides match TRBD2. The CDR3 extends over 14 amino acids. V trimming: 0 bases; J trimming: 8 bases; junction bases outside the gene matches: 6. From germline, CDR1 is DFQATT and CDR2 SNEGSKA (reference sequence). CDR3 bases: TGCAGTGCTAGAGAGCCACGGGGGGAGGGGGAGCTGTTTTTT. It translates to CSAREPRGEGELFF.

This chain links TRBV7-2 with TRBJ1-1; no clear D. The germline CDR1 and CDR2 sequences are SGHTA and FQGNSA. The CDR3 is made up of 14 amino acids. The germline V and J ends were trimmed by 5 bases and 0 bases, with 10 bases remaining between them. The DNA of the CDR3 is TGTGCCAGCAGCCCCCCACGGATGAACACTGAAGCTTTCTTT. It is translated as CASSPPRMNTEAFF.